This is a list of T cell receptor beta chains from one sample in a study of blood T cell repertoires in COVID-19. Some clones are missing from TCRdb's copy, which holds only in-frame ones; the method was immunoSEQ multiplex PCR. Of about 200,000 clones listed, roughly 84% were seen once; the top ten hold 18%. Material: peripheral blood. These receptors came from an older person with COVID-19, enrolled during active disease. Both conserved end residues are part of each CDR3. A D gene is named only where the DNA matches it firmly. For some rows the clone size is stated as once, few or many, or as a class when expanded; others skip it.

abundance: .; d_gene: .; j_gene: TRBJ2-2; v_gene: TRBV7-2; CDR3nt: TGTGCCAGCAGCTTCGGTACTCTGAACACCGGGGAGCTGTTTTTT; CDR3aa: CASSFGTLNTGELFF
abundance: .; d_gene: TRBD2; j_gene: TRBJ2-3; v_gene: TRBV10-3; CDR3nt: TGTGCCATCGGACTAGCCCTAACAGATACGCAGTATTTT; CDR3aa: CAIGLALTDTQYF
abundance: .; d_gene: .; j_gene: TRBJ2-7; v_gene: TRBV5-1; CDR3nt: TGCGCCAGCAGCTTGGCTATCGGCGGGACCTACGAGCAGTACTTC; CDR3aa: CASSLAIGGTYEQYF
abundance: .; d_gene: .; j_gene: TRBJ2-1; v_gene: TRBV9; CDR3nt: TGTGCCAGCAGCCAGGGCGTGGAGTGGCTGGTGTTCTTC; CDR3aa: CASSQGVEWLVFF
abundance: .; d_gene: TRBD2; j_gene: TRBJ2-2; v_gene: TRBV19; CDR3nt: TGTGCCAGTAGTAAGGCGCGGGGGGCCAACACCGGGGAGCTGTTTTTT; CDR3aa: CASSKARGANTGELFF
abundance: .; d_gene: .; j_gene: TRBJ1-1; v_gene: TRBV3-1/TRBV3-2; CDR3nt: TGTGCCAGCAGCCCAACCTCATGGAGGGGGGGAGCTTTCTTT; CDR3aa: CASSPTSWRGGAFF
abundance: .; d_gene: .; j_gene: TRBJ2-1; v_gene: TRBV19; CDR3nt: TGTGCCAGTAGTATCGGGGGAGGCAATGAGCAGTTCTTC; CDR3aa: CASSIGGGNEQFF
abundance: .; d_gene: TRBD2; j_gene: TRBJ2-5; v_gene: TRBV15; CDR3nt: TGTGCCACCAGCAGAGGGGGAGGGTACCCACAAGAGACCCAGTACTTC; CDR3aa: CATSRGGGYPQETQYF
abundance: .; d_gene: TRBD2; j_gene: TRBJ2-1; v_gene: TRBV29-1; CDR3nt: TGCAGCGTTGTGGATAGCGGGGGGGACAATGAGCAGTTCTTC; CDR3aa: CSVVDSGGDNEQFF
abundance: .; d_gene: TRBD1; j_gene: TRBJ2-2; v_gene: TRBV11-2; CDR3nt: TGTGCCAGCAGCCCCCGGACAGGAACTTCCACCGGGGAGCTGTTTTTT; CDR3aa: CASSPRTGTSTGELFF
abundance: .; d_gene: TRBD1; j_gene: TRBJ1-4; v_gene: TRBV7-4; CDR3nt: TGTGCCAGCAGCAATCCGGGACAGGTTGAAAAACTGTTTTTT; CDR3aa: CASSNPGQVEKLFF
abundance: once; d_gene: .; j_gene: TRBJ2-4; v_gene: TRBV19; CDR3nt: TGTGCCAGTAGTCCTATCCGGGCAGGGGAGGCCAAAAACATTCAGTACTTC; CDR3aa: CASSPIRAGEAKNIQYF
abundance: .; d_gene: TRBD1; j_gene: TRBJ1-2; v_gene: TRBV27; CDR3nt: TGTGCCAGCAGTTTCCGACAGGGGTCTGGCTACACCTTC; CDR3aa: CASSFRQGSGYTF
abundance: .; d_gene: .; j_gene: TRBJ2-5; v_gene: TRBV11-1; CDR3nt: TGTGCCAGCAGACTCCGGGACCAAGAGACCCAGTACTTC; CDR3aa: CASRLRDQETQYF
abundance: .; d_gene: .; j_gene: TRBJ2-5; v_gene: TRBV5-6; CDR3nt: TGTGCCAGCAGCCTAAACGGACATCCGAGCCAAGAGACCCAGTACTTC; CDR3aa: CASSLNGHPSQETQYF
abundance: .; d_gene: TRBD2; j_gene: TRBJ2-2; v_gene: TRBV7-2; CDR3nt: TGTGCCAGCAGCCCCCCCCCGGGAGGTACCGGGGAGCTGTTTTTT; CDR3aa: CASSPPPGGTGELFF
abundance: .; d_gene: .; j_gene: TRBJ2-6; v_gene: TRBV7-9; CDR3nt: TGTGCCAGCAGCTTAGGGACAGCGAGCTCTGGGGCCAACGTCCTGACTTTC; CDR3aa: CASSLGTASSGANVLTF
abundance: .; d_gene: TRBD2; j_gene: TRBJ2-2; v_gene: TRBV5-1; CDR3nt: TGCGCCAGCAGCTTGACGGCGGGGGGCACCGGGGAGCTGTTTTTT; CDR3aa: CASSLTAGGTGELFF
abundance: few; d_gene: TRBD2; j_gene: TRBJ2-1; v_gene: TRBV5-1; CDR3nt: TGCGCCAGCAGCAGGGGGACTAGTAACGTTGAGCAGTTCTTC; CDR3aa: CASSRGTSNVEQFF
abundance: .; d_gene: .; j_gene: TRBJ1-2; v_gene: TRBV28; CDR3nt: TGTGCCAGCAGTCCCAACATCCTTAACTATGGCTACACCTTC; CDR3aa: CASSPNILNYGYTF
abundance: few; d_gene: TRBD1; j_gene: TRBJ2-2; v_gene: TRBV11-2; CDR3nt: TGTGCCAGCAGCCACAAGTGGACAGGGGTTGGCGGGGAGCTGTTTTTT; CDR3aa: CASSHKWTGVGGELFF
abundance: .; d_gene: TRBD1; j_gene: TRBJ2-5; v_gene: TRBV30; CDR3nt: TGTGCCTGGAACCCGGGACAGGGGGCTTGGGAGACCCAGTACTTC; CDR3aa: CAWNPGQGAWETQYF
abundance: .; d_gene: TRBD1; j_gene: TRBJ1-4; v_gene: TRBV6-4; CDR3nt: TGTGCCAGCACCAAAACCTCGACAGGGATGAGAGAAAAACTGTTTTTT; CDR3aa: CASTKTSTGMREKLFF
abundance: .; d_gene: TRBD2; j_gene: TRBJ2-1; v_gene: TRBV7-2; CDR3nt: TGTGCCAGCAGCCGCGTGACTAGCGCCAGCGTAGAGCAGTTCTTC; CDR3aa: CASSRVTSASVEQFF
abundance: .; d_gene: TRBD1; j_gene: TRBJ2-5; v_gene: TRBV5-1; CDR3nt: TGCGCCAGCAGCTTGGAACAGGGGGGCCAAGAGACCCAGTACTTC; CDR3aa: CASSLEQGGQETQYF
abundance: .; d_gene: TRBD2; j_gene: TRBJ2-2; v_gene: TRBV7-9; CDR3nt: TGTGCCAGCAGCACGGGACTAGCGGTGAACACCGGGGAGCTGTTTTTT; CDR3aa: CASSTGLAVNTGELFF
abundance: .; d_gene: TRBD1; j_gene: TRBJ2-2; v_gene: TRBV19; CDR3nt: TGTGCCAGTAGTGCCCGGACAGGGATGGACACCGGGGAGCTGTTTTTT; CDR3aa: CASSARTGMDTGELFF
abundance: once; d_gene: TRBD2; j_gene: TRBJ2-3; v_gene: TRBV28; CDR3nt: TGTGCCAGCAGCCCTCGGACTAGCGGGGGAACAGATACGCAGTATTTT; CDR3aa: CASSPRTSGGTDTQYF
abundance: .; d_gene: TRBD1; j_gene: TRBJ1-3; v_gene: TRBV5-8; CDR3nt: TGTGCCAGCAGTTGGGACAGAGACGCGGGAAACACCATATATTTT; CDR3aa: CASSWDRDAGNTIYF
abundance: .; d_gene: .; j_gene: TRBJ1-1; v_gene: TRBV11-2; CDR3nt: TGTGCCAGCAGTCTAGAGGTGATGAACACTGAAGCTTTCTTT; CDR3aa: CASSLEVMNTEAFF
abundance: few; d_gene: TRBD1; j_gene: TRBJ1-1; v_gene: TRBV28; CDR3nt: TGTGCCAGCAGTCTCCGACAGGGGATGAACACTGAAGCTTTCTTT; CDR3aa: CASSLRQGMNTEAFF
abundance: .; d_gene: .; j_gene: TRBJ2-7; v_gene: TRBV19; CDR3nt: TGTGCCAGTATGGAACAGGGTGGTTACGAGCAGTACTTC; CDR3aa: CASMEQGGYEQYF
abundance: .; d_gene: .; j_gene: TRBJ2-5; v_gene: TRBV18; CDR3nt: TGTGCCAGCTCACCGACAGGTCAAGAGACCCAGTACTTC; CDR3aa: CASSPTGQETQYF
abundance: .; d_gene: .; j_gene: TRBJ2-3; v_gene: TRBV28; CDR3nt: TGTGCCGGATCGAACGGTGGCGGTTATAGCACAGATACGCAGTATTTT; CDR3aa: CAGSNGGGYSTDTQYF
abundance: .; d_gene: .; j_gene: TRBJ1-6; v_gene: TRBV2; CDR3nt: TGTGCCAGCAGTGGTGTTGTCGGGAGCTCCTATAATTCACCCCTCCACTTT; CDR3aa: CASSGVVGSSYNSPLHF
abundance: once; d_gene: TRBD1; j_gene: TRBJ2-7; v_gene: TRBV7-3; CDR3nt: TGTGCCAGCAGCTTAAACAGGGGTCCCTACGAGCAGTACTTC; CDR3aa: CASSLNRGPYEQYF
abundance: .; d_gene: .; j_gene: TRBJ2-6; v_gene: TRBV7-9; CDR3nt: TGTGCCAGCAGCTTACGGGACTCGACTGGGGCCAACGTCCTGACTTTC; CDR3aa: CASSLRDSTGANVLTF
abundance: few; d_gene: TRBD1; j_gene: TRBJ1-1; v_gene: TRBV29-1; CDR3nt: TGCAGCGTTGAAGGAACAGGGGGTAGTGGGACTGAAGCTTTCTTT; CDR3aa: CSVEGTGGSGTEAFF
abundance: .; d_gene: .; j_gene: TRBJ1-1; v_gene: TRBV9; CDR3nt: TGTGCCAGCAGCGTCACACAGGGTGGCACTGAAGCTTTCTTT; CDR3aa: CASSVTQGGTEAFF
abundance: .; d_gene: TRBD1; j_gene: TRBJ1-2; v_gene: TRBV5-1; CDR3nt: TGCGCCAGCAGCTCTACGACAGGGGCTCGCTATGGCTACACCTTC; CDR3aa: CASSSTTGARYGYTF
abundance: few; d_gene: .; j_gene: TRBJ1-4; v_gene: TRBV29-1; CDR3nt: TGCAGCGTTTACACCGAAAAACTGTTTTTT; CDR3aa: CSVYTEKLFF
abundance: .; d_gene: TRBD1; j_gene: TRBJ1-1; v_gene: TRBV29-1; CDR3nt: TGCAGCGAGCAGGGGGGATTCAACACTGAAGCTTTCTTT; CDR3aa: CSEQGGFNTEAFF